The rows below give T cell receptor beta chains drawn from one sample of a study of T-cell memory formation after mild COVID-19. TCRdb passed the 5' RACE reads through MiXCR, listing each CDR3 protein once. The sample holds roughly 89,000 distinct CDR3 sequences, about 15% seen once. What was sequenced was PBMCs or a T cell subset sorted from them (not recorded which). All receptors derive from a man between 18 and 29 years old who had mild COVID-19 (a few samples of this study predate the infection). Cell type and time point are not known. The CDR3 runs from the conserved cysteine through the conserved F or W. D genes are given only for firm matches. Clone sizes are given selectively: once, few, many, or a class where the clone is expanded.

clone_size	j_call	v_call	d_call	cdr3_nt	cdr3_aa
-	TRBJ1-3	TRBV15	-	TGTGCCACCAGGTGGGCCTCCTCTGGAAACACCATATATTTT	CATRWASSGNTIYF
many	TRBJ2-3	TRBV7-2	TRBD2	TGTGCCAGCAGCTTAGACCCGGGACTAGCGGGGGGGCCAGGTGATACGCAGTATTTT	CASSLDPGLAGGPGDTQYF
-	TRBJ2-5	TRBV4-1	-	TGCGCCAGCAGCCCGAGATCCCAAGAGACCCAGTACTTC	CASSPRSQETQYF
few	TRBJ2-1	TRBV24-1	-	TGTGCCACCAGTTTCCCGGGGTCGGAGCAGTTCTTC	CATSFPGSEQFF
-	TRBJ2-3	TRBV5-4	-	TGTGCCAGCAGCTTCGGGCAGGGCACAGATACGCAGTATTTT	CASSFGQGTDTQYF
few	TRBJ1-5	TRBV12-3/TRBV12-4	TRBD1	TGTGCCAGCAGTTCCAGGACAGGGGGAAGCAATCAGCCCCAGCATTTT	CASSSRTGGSNQPQHF
-	TRBJ2-7	TRBV4-3	-	TGCGCCAGCAGCCAAGGCGCAGGGCCCGGGGCCTACGAGCAGTACTTC	CASSQGAGPGAYEQYF
few	TRBJ2-2	TRBV6-2/TRBV6-3	-	TGTGCCAGCAGTTACTACGGACTAACCACCGGGGAGCTGTTTTTT	CASSYYGLTTGELFF
few	TRBJ2-1	TRBV6-2/TRBV6-3	TRBD2	TGTGCCAGCAGTTACAGGGGACTAGACAGGTACAATGAGCAGTTCTTC	CASSYRGLDRYNEQFF
few	TRBJ2-2	TRBV15	-	TGTGCCACCAGCAGAGATCGGGGGTACAGCACCGGGGAGCTGTTTTTT	CATSRDRGYSTGELFF
-	TRBJ1-2	TRBV6-5	-	TGTGCCAGCAGTTATGGAGCTTCGTACTATGGCTACACCTTC	CASSYGASYYGYTF
-	TRBJ1-1	TRBV6-1	-	TGTGCCAGCAGTGATGATAGTAACACTGAAGCTTTCTTT	CASSDDSNTEAFF
-	TRBJ1-2	TRBV15	-	TGTGCCACCAGCAGAACCGGAGGGGGGTCCAATCTAAACTATGGCTACACCTTC	CATSRTGGGSNLNYGYTF
few	TRBJ1-6	TRBV15	-	TGTGCCACCAGCACCCTTCGGGGAAATTCACCCCTCCACTTT	CATSTLRGNSPLHF
-	TRBJ1-5	TRBV7-9	TRBD1	TGTGCCAGCAGCCTCTGGGAAGGGGGCATGAGTCAGCCCCAGCATTTT	CASSLWEGGMSQPQHF
few	TRBJ1-1	TRBV20-1	-	TGCAGTGCTATTCATCCGGGTTTCTTT	CSAIHPGFF
few	TRBJ1-2	TRBV28	TRBD1	TGTGCCAGCAGTCGGGACAGGGAGATCTATGGCTACACCTTC	CASSRDREIYGYTF
-	TRBJ2-2	TRBV10-2	-	TGCGCCAGCCGCCGGACAGAGGAGACCGGGGAGCTGTTTTTT	CASRRTEETGELFF
-	TRBJ1-1	TRBV5-1	-	TGCGCCAGCTGGCAAGGGACTGAAGCTTTCTTT	CASWQGTEAFF
few	TRBJ2-7	TRBV15	-	TGTGCCACCAGCAGGTCGGGCAACAGGGACTACGAGCAGTACTTC	CATSRSGNRDYEQYF
few	TRBJ2-7	TRBV4-1	-	TGCGCCAGCAGCCAATTGAATCCGAGCTCCTACGAGCAGTACTTC	CASSQLNPSSYEQYF
few	TRBJ2-3	TRBV10-3	TRBD2	TGTGCCATCAGTGGTAGCGGGGGCACCTTCACAGATACGCAGTATTTT	CAISGSGGTFTDTQYF
few	TRBJ2-2	TRBV7-9	TRBD2	TGTGCCAGCAGCTCAGTAGCGGGACTTCACACCGGGGAGCTGTTTTTT	CASSSVAGLHTGELFF
-	TRBJ1-1	TRBV4-1	-	TGCGCCAGCAGCCAAGGGGGAGGGTGGGGTGAAGCTTTCTTT	CASSQGGGWGEAFF
-	TRBJ2-7	TRBV3-1	-	TGTGCCAGCAGCCAAGATAGCGCCCCCTCCTACGAGCAGTACTTC	CASSQDSAPSYEQYF
few	TRBJ2-3	TRBV10-1	-	TGCGCCAGCAGTGAGTGGGGAACAGATACGCAGTATTTT	CASSEWGTDTQYF
few	TRBJ1-2	TRBV7-9	-	TGTGCCAGCAGCTTATTAGATGGCTACACCTTC	CASSLLDGYTF
-	TRBJ1-1	TRBV7-9	-	TGTGCCAGCAGCAAACTTCAGGGTTCTCTAGCTTTCTTT	CASSKLQGSLAFF
-	TRBJ2-6	TRBV9	-	TGTGCCAGCAGCGTAGATTGCTCTGGGGCCAACGTCCTGACTTTC	CASSVDCSGANVLTF
many	TRBJ2-3	TRBV7-9	TRBD2	TGTGCCAGCAGCTTCACCCGACTAGCGGGAAGCACAGATACGCAGTATTTT	CASSFTRLAGSTDTQYF
many	TRBJ2-6	TRBV19	-	TGTGCCAGTAGTAACACAGCGAACTCTGGGGCCAACGTCCTGACTTTC	CASSNTANSGANVLTF
-	TRBJ1-2	TRBV4-2	-	TGTGCCAGCAGCCAGGAAGATATTGGAGTCCCCTATGGCTACACCTTC	CASSQEDIGVPYGYTF
-	TRBJ2-3	TRBV6-4	TRBD2	TGTGCCAGCAGTGATGGAGCGGGGGCTTCAGATACGCAGTATTTT	CASSDGAGASDTQYF
many	TRBJ2-1	TRBV15	TRBD2	TGTGCCACCAGCAGAGGGGACACTAGCGGGGCCAATGAGCAGTTCTTC	CATSRGDTSGANEQFF